This T cell receptor (beta chain) was captured by sequencing in a study of cytomegalovirus exposure and HLA in healthy donors. The CDR3 spans 15 residues. CDR1 and CDR2 (germline): SGHTA, FQGTGA. V shed 5 bases and J 2 bases; nucleotides not matched to a gene: 7. Findings and caveats of the study: Within the data, a cluster of highly shared sequence variants was likely a sequencing artifact. Reportedly, cytomegalovirus status was diagnosed with high sensitivity and specificity.

This clone was observed a single time. Its target is not known. It was with 60 Vbeta and 13 Jbeta primers that the PCR ran. Libraries were prepared by immunoSEQ multiplex PCR; TCRdb keeps only in-frame clonotypes and omits some of them. This table has tens of thousands of clones, about 80% appearing once. This rearrangement joins TRBV7-3 to TRBJ2-3; 7 bases match TRBD2. This receptor was obtained from a man in his fifties or sixties in good health and CMV-seropositive. Material: PBMCs. In nucleotides, the CDR3 is TGTGCCAGCAGCCCGGGACTAACCTCCACAGATACGCAGTATTTT. This sequence encodes CASSPGLTSTDTQYF.